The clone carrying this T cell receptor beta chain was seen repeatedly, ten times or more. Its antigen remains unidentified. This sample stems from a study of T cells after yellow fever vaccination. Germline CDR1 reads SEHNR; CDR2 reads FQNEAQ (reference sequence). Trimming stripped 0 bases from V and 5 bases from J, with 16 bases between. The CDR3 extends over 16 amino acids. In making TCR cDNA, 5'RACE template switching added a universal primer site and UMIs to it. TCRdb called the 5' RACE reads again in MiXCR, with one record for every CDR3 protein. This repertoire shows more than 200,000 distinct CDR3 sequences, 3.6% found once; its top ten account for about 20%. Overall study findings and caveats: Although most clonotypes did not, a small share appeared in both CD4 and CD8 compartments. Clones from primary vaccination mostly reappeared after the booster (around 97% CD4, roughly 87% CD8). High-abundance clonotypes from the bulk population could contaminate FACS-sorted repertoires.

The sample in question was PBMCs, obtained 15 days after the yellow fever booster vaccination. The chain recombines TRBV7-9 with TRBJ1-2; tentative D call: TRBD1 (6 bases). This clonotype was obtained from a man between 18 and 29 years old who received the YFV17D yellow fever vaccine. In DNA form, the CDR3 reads TGTGCCAGCAGCTTAGCTTCAGGGGATGCTTCATATGGCTACACCTTC. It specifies CASSLASGDASYGYTF.